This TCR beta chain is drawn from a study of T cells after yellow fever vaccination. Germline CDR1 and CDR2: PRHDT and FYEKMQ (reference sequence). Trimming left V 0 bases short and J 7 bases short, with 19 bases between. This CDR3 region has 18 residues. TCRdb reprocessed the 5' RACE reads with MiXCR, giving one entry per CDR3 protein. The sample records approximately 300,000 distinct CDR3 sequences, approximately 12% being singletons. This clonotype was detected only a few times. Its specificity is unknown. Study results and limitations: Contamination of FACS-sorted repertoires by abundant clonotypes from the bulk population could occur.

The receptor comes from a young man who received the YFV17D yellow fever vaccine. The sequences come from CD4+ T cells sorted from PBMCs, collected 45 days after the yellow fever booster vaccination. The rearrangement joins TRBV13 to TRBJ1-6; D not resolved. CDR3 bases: TGTGCCAGCAGCTTAGGCCTAATACGGGGATCACGGAATTCACCCCTCCACTTT. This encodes CASSLGLIRGSRNSPLHF.